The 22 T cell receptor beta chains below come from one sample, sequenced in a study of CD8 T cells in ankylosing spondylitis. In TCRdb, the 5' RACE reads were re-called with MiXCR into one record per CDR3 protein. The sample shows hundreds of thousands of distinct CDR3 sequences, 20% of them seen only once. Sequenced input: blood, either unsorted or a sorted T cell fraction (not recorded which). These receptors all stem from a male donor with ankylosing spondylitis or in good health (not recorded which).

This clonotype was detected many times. The CDR3 nucleotides are TGTGCCAGCAGTTCCCCCGGTCCAGGGATCCAGACCCAGTACTTC. Translating it yields CASSSPGPGIQTQYF. The chain combines TRBV12-3 or TRBV12-4 with TRBJ2-5; D is perhaps TRBD1 (5 bases). The CDR3 is 15 amino acids. Trimming took off 4 bases at V and 6 bases at J, with 18 bases between the two ends.

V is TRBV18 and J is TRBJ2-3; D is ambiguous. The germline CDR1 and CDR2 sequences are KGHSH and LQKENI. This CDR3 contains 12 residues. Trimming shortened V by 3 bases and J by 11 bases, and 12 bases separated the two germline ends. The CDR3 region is CASSPQPEGQYF. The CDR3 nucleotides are TGTGCCAGCTCACCTCAACCCGAAGGGCAGTATTTT.

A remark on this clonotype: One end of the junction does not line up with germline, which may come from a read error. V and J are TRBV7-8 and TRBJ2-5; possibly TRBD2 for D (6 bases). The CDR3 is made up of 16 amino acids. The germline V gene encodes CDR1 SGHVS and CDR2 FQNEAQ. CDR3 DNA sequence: TGCGCCAGCAGCATAAGGCTAGCGACTTACCAAGAGACCCAGTACTTC. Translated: CASSIRLATYQETQYF.

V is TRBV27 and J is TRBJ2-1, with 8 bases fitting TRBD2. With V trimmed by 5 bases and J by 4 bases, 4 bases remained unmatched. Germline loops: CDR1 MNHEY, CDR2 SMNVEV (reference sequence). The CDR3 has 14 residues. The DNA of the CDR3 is TGTGCCAGCAGTGAGCGGGGGCGTTACAATGAGCAGTTCTTC. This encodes CASSERGRYNEQFF.

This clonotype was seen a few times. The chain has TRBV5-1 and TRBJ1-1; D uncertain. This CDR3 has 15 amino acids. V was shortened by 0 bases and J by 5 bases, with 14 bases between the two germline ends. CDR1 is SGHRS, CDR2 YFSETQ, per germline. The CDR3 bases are TGCGCCAGCAGCTTGGGCTCTAGGGAAGAAACTGAAGCTTTCTTT. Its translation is CASSLGSREETEAFF.

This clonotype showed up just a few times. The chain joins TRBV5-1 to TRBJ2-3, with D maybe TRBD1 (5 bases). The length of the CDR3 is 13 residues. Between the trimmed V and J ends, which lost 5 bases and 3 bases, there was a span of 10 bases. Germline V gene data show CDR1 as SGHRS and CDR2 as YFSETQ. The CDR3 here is CASRGQLTDTQYF. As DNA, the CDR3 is TGCGCCAGCAGGGGGCAGCTTACAGATACGCAGTATTTT.

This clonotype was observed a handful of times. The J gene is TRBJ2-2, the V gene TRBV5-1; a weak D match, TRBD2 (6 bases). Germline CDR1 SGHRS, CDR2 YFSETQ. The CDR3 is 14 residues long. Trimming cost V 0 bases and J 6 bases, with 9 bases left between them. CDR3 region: CASSLVLAAGELFF. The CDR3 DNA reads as TGCGCCAGCAGCTTGGTACTAGCCGCCGGGGAGCTGTTTTTT. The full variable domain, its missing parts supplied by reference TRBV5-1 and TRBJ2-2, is KAGVTQTPRYLIKTRGQQVTLSCSPISGHRSVSWYQQTPGQGLQFLFEYFSETQRNKGNFPGRFSGRQFSNSRSEMNVSTLELGDSALYLCASSLVLAAGELFFGEGSRLTVL.

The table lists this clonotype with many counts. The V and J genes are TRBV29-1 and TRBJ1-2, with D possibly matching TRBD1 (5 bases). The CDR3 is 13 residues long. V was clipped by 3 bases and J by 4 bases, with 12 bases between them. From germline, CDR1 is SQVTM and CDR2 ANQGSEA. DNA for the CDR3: TGCAGCGTTGAGGTGGGGCTGAGCTATGGCTACACCTTC. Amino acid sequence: CSVEVGLSYGYTF.

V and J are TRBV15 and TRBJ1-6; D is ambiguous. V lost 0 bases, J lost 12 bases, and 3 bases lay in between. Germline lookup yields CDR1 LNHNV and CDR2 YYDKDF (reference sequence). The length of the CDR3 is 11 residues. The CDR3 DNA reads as TGTGCCACCAGCAGAGATGGACCCCTCCACTTT. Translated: CATSRDGPLHF.

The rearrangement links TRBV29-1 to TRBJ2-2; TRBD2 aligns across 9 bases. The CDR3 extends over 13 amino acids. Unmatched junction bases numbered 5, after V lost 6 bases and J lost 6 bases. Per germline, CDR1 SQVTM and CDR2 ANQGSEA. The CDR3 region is CSVALAGSGELFF. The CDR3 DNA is TGCAGCGTGGCGCTAGCGGGATCCGGGGAGCTGTTTTTT.

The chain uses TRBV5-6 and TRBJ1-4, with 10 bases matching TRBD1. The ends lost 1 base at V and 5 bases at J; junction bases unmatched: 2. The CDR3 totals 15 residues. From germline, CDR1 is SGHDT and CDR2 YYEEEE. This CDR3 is CASSLTGQGNEKLFF. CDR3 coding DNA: TGTGCCAGCAGCTTGACGGGACAGGGGAATGAAAAACTGTTTTTT.

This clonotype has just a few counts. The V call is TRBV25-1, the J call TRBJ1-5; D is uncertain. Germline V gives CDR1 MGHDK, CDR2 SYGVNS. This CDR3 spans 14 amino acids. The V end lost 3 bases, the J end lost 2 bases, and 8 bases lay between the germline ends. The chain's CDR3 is CASSDYGGNQPQHF. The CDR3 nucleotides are TGTGCCAGCAGTGATTACGGGGGCAATCAGCCCCAGCATTTT.

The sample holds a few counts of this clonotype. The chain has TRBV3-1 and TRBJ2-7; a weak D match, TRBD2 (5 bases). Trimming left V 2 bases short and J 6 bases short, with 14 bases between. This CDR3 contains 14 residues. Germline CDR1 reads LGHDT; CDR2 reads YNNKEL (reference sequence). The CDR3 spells CASSQSGFSSEQYV. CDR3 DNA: TGTGCCAGCAGCCAAAGCGGTTTTAGCAGCGAGCAGTACGTC.

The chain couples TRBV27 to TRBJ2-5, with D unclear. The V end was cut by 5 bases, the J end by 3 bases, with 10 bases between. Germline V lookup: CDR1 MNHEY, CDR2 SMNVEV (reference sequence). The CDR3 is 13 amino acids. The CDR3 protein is CASSRKREETQYF. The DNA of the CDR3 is TGTGCCAGCAGTCGGAAAAGGGAAGAGACCCAGTACTTC.

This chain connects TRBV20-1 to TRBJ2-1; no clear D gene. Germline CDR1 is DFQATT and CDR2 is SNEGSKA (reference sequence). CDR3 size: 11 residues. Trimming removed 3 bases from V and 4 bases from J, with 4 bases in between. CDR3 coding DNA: TGCAGTGCTAGCCCATACAATGAGCAGTTCTTC. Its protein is CSASPYNEQFF.

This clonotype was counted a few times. The CDR3 loop is CASSSTRTAQETQYF. Here the CDR3 DNA reads TGCGCCAGCAGTTCAACCCGGACGGCCCAAGAGACCCAGTACTTC. V is TRBV5-1 and J is TRBJ2-5; D call uncertain. V lost 5 bases and J 1 base, leaving 15 bases between the germline ends. The CDR3 consists of 15 residues. The V gene's germline CDR1 is SGHRS and CDR2 YFSETQ.

CDR3 amino acids: CASSVGAQPLGNTIYF. The CDR3 region has the DNA TGTGCCAGCAGCGTAGGTGCCCAACCCCTCGGAAACACCATATATTTT. V and J are TRBV9 and TRBJ1-3, with D uncertain. Germline V lookup: CDR1 SGDLS, CDR2 YYNGEE. This CDR3 has 16 residues. V was pared by 0 bases and J by 4 bases, with 14 bases between.

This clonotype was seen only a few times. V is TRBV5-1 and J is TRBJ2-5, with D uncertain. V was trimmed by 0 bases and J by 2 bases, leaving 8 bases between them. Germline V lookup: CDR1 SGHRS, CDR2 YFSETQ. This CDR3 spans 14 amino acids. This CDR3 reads CASSLDDVQETQYF. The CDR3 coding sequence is TGCGCCAGCAGCTTGGACGACGTACAAGAGACCCAGTACTTC.

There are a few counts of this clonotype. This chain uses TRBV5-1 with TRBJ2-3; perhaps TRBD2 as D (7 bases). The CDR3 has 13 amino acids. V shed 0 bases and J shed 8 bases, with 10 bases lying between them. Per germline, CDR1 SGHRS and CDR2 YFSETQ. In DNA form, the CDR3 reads TGCGCCAGCAGCTTGGCCGGGGGGCGTACGCAGTATTTT. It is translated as CASSLAGGRTQYF.

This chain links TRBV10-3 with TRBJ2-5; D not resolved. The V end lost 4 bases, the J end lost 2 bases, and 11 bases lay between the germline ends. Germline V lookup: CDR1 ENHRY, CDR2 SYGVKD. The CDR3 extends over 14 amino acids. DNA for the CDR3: TGTGCCATCAGTGCCGGGCAGGCGCAAGAGACCCAGTACTTC. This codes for CAISAGQAQETQYF.

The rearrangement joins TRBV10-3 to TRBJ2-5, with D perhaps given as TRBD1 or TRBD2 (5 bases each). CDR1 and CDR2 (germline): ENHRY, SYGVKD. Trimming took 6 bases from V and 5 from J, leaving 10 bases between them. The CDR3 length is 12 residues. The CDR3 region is CAIRGVGETQYF. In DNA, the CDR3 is TGTGCCATCAGGGGGGTCGGGGAGACCCAGTACTTC.

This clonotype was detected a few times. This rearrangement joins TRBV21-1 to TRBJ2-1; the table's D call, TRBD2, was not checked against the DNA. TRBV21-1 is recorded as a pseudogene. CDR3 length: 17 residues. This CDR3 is CASSKAREGNARNEQFF. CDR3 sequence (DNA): TGTGCCAGCAGCAAAGCGCGGGAGGGGAATGCTCGGAATGAGCAGTTCTTC.